These T cell receptor beta chains were read from a single sample in a study of blood T cell repertoires in COVID-19. The table came from immunoSEQ multiplex PCR; TCRdb's copy has only in-frame clones and leaves some out. Here the sample spans 400,000 to 450,000 clones, around 87% being singletons. The sequenced sample consisted of PBMCs or T cells enriched from blood (not recorded which). The origin of the receptors is a man aged 25-45 years who had recovered from COVID-19. CDR3s include the opening cysteine and the closing phenylalanine or tryptophan. D genes are given only for firm matches. Not every row has a clone size; where given, it reads once, few, many or a size class.

v_gene: TRBV29-1
abundance: NA
d_gene: NA
j_gene: TRBJ2-1
CDR3nt: TGCAGCGCTGAATCGGGCTCCTACAATGAGCAGTTCTTC
CDR3aa: CSAESGSYNEQFF

v_gene: TRBV5-6
abundance: NA
d_gene: NA
j_gene: TRBJ1-1
CDR3nt: TGTGCCAGCAGCCTCGTTAAAGAAGCTTTCTTT
CDR3aa: CASSLVKEAFF

v_gene: TRBV7-9
abundance: NA
d_gene: NA
j_gene: TRBJ1-2
CDR3nt: TGTGCCAGCAGCTCCCCCCGGCGGGCGGGGGATGGCTACACCTTC
CDR3aa: CASSSPRRAGDGYTF

v_gene: TRBV13
abundance: NA
d_gene: TRBD2
j_gene: TRBJ2-1
CDR3nt: TGTGCCAGCAGCTTAGGCCTAACTAGCGGAACCACTGGGGATGAGCAGTTCTTC
CDR3aa: CASSLGLTSGTTGDEQFF

v_gene: TRBV7-3
abundance: once
d_gene: TRBD1
j_gene: TRBJ2-7
CDR3nt: TGTGCCAGCAGCTTGGACAGGGGGCACTACGAGCAGTACTTC
CDR3aa: CASSLDRGHYEQYF

v_gene: TRBV9
abundance: NA
d_gene: NA
j_gene: TRBJ2-1
CDR3nt: TGTGCCAGCAGCGTAGTTTCGAGCGATGAGCAGTTCTTC
CDR3aa: CASSVVSSDEQFF

v_gene: TRBV5-4
abundance: NA
d_gene: TRBD2
j_gene: TRBJ2-3
CDR3nt: TGTGCCAGCAGCCTGTTCGCAGCGGGAGGTAGAGATACGCAGTATTTT
CDR3aa: CASSLFAAGGRDTQYF

v_gene: TRBV10-1
abundance: NA
d_gene: TRBD2
j_gene: TRBJ2-1
CDR3nt: TGCGCCAGCCCGCACCCGAACAGATTACTAGCGGGTGCCTCCTACAATGAGCAGTTCTTC
CDR3aa: CASPHPNRLLAGASYNEQFF

v_gene: TRBV18
abundance: NA
d_gene: TRBD2
j_gene: TRBJ2-1
CDR3nt: TGTGCCAGCTCACCACCGGGCGGGAGAGTCTTCTCCTACAATGAGCAGTTCTTC
CDR3aa: CASSPPGGRVFSYNEQFF

v_gene: TRBV18
abundance: NA
d_gene: TRBD1
j_gene: TRBJ1-2
CDR3nt: TGTGCCAGCTCACGCGGACAGGGGGCGAGTATTCGTGGCTACACCTTC
CDR3aa: CASSRGQGASIRGYTF

v_gene: TRBV30
abundance: NA
d_gene: TRBD2
j_gene: TRBJ2-1
CDR3nt: TGTGCCTCAATAGCGGGAGGTACGAATGAGCAGTTCTTC
CDR3aa: CASIAGGTNEQFF

v_gene: TRBV5-1
abundance: NA
d_gene: NA
j_gene: TRBJ2-7
CDR3nt: TGCGCCAGCAGCTTGCGGGACATAAACTCCTACGAGCAGTACTTC
CDR3aa: CASSLRDINSYEQYF

v_gene: TRBV5-4
abundance: NA
d_gene: TRBD1
j_gene: TRBJ2-1
CDR3nt: TGTGCCAGCAGCCGGACAGGGGACAATGAGCAGTTCTTC
CDR3aa: CASSRTGDNEQFF

v_gene: TRBV5-8
abundance: NA
d_gene: NA
j_gene: TRBJ1-2
CDR3nt: TGTGCCAGCAGATACCGGGACAACAACTATGGCTACACCTTC
CDR3aa: CASRYRDNNYGYTF

v_gene: TRBV19
abundance: NA
d_gene: NA
j_gene: TRBJ1-2
CDR3nt: TGTGCCAGTACCTCGGAGGGCAGGGCCAGCTATGGCTACACCTTC
CDR3aa: CASTSEGRASYGYTF

v_gene: TRBV5-6
abundance: NA
d_gene: NA
j_gene: TRBJ2-7
CDR3nt: TGTGCCAGCAGCTTGAGGTCTTACTACTACGAGCAGTACTTC
CDR3aa: CASSLRSYYYEQYF

v_gene: TRBV18
abundance: NA
d_gene: NA
j_gene: TRBJ1-5
CDR3nt: TGTGCCAGCTCACTAACAGGAGATAGCAATCAGCCCCAGCATTTT
CDR3aa: CASSLTGDSNQPQHF

v_gene: TRBV7-3
abundance: NA
d_gene: TRBD1
j_gene: TRBJ2-2
CDR3nt: TGTGCCAGCAGCCATGTTGGACAGGGGGACACCGGGGAGCTGTTTTTT
CDR3aa: CASSHVGQGDTGELFF

v_gene: TRBV28
abundance: NA
d_gene: TRBD1
j_gene: TRBJ2-1
CDR3nt: TGTGCCAGCAGTAATTACAGGGGGCCGTTCTTC
CDR3aa: CASSNYRGPFF

v_gene: TRBV27
abundance: NA
d_gene: NA
j_gene: TRBJ2-1
CDR3nt: TGTGCCAGCAGTCCAACTACTAAACCCTACAATGAGCAGTTCTTC
CDR3aa: CASSPTTKPYNEQFF

v_gene: TRBV5-6
abundance: NA
d_gene: TRBD1
j_gene: TRBJ2-7
CDR3nt: TGTGCCAGCAGCTTGGGAGGACAGGAGTTCTACGAGCAGTACTTC
CDR3aa: CASSLGGQEFYEQYF

v_gene: TRBV28
abundance: NA
d_gene: TRBD1
j_gene: TRBJ2-7
CDR3nt: TGTGCCAGCAGTTCGGGGACAGGGGCGCACTTC
CDR3aa: CASSSGTGAHF

v_gene: TRBV27
abundance: NA
d_gene: TRBD1
j_gene: TRBJ1-2
CDR3nt: TGTGCCAGCAGGCCCACAGGGGGGGGTGGCTACACCTTC
CDR3aa: CASRPTGGGGYTF

v_gene: TRBV4-1
abundance: NA
d_gene: NA
j_gene: TRBJ1-2
CDR3nt: TGCGCCAGCAGCCCGATGGACAGTAACTATGGCTACACCTTC
CDR3aa: CASSPMDSNYGYTF

v_gene: TRBV6-1
abundance: once
d_gene: TRBD2
j_gene: TRBJ2-3
CDR3nt: TGTGCCAGCAGAGAAGCGGGAGGGCTCCCAGATACGCAGTATTTT
CDR3aa: CASREAGGLPDTQYF

v_gene: TRBV30
abundance: NA
d_gene: TRBD2
j_gene: TRBJ2-5
CDR3nt: TGTGCCTGGAGGACTAGCGGCCAAGAGACCCAGTACTTC
CDR3aa: CAWRTSGQETQYF

v_gene: TRBV19
abundance: few
d_gene: TRBD2
j_gene: TRBJ2-1
CDR3nt: TGTGCCAGTAGTCCCTGGACTAGCGGCAGCCGGGAGCAGTTCTTC
CDR3aa: CASSPWTSGSREQFF

v_gene: TRBV25-1
abundance: NA
d_gene: TRBD1
j_gene: TRBJ1-2
CDR3nt: TGTGCCAGCAGTGAATTTGGAACAGGGGACAACTATGGCTACACCTTC
CDR3aa: CASSEFGTGDNYGYTF

v_gene: TRBV10-2
abundance: NA
d_gene: NA
j_gene: TRBJ1-2
CDR3nt: TGCGCCAGCAGTGATGACAGGTCCTTGGGCTACACCTTC
CDR3aa: CASSDDRSLGYTF

v_gene: TRBV5-6
abundance: NA
d_gene: TRBD2
j_gene: TRBJ2-1
CDR3nt: TGTGCCAGCAGCTGGACTAGCGGGACGTTCAATGAGCAGTTCTTC
CDR3aa: CASSWTSGTFNEQFF

v_gene: TRBV4-2
abundance: NA
d_gene: TRBD1
j_gene: TRBJ1-1
CDR3nt: TGTGCCAGCAGCCCATCTCCGGGACAGGGGGTGAACACTGAAGCTTTCTTT
CDR3aa: CASSPSPGQGVNTEAFF

v_gene: TRBV30
abundance: few
d_gene: TRBD2
j_gene: TRBJ2-3
CDR3nt: TGTGCCTGGAGTGTCACTAGCGGGAGTGGTGGTACGCAGTATTTT
CDR3aa: CAWSVTSGSGGTQYF

v_gene: TRBV28
abundance: NA
d_gene: TRBD1
j_gene: TRBJ1-2
CDR3nt: TGTGCCAGCAGTCCAGGGAGTGACAGGGGGCTCGGCTACACCTTC
CDR3aa: CASSPGSDRGLGYTF

v_gene: TRBV27
abundance: NA
d_gene: NA
j_gene: TRBJ2-2
CDR3nt: TGTGCCAGCGGCCCCCACACCGGGGAGCTGTTTTTT
CDR3aa: CASGPHTGELFF

v_gene: TRBV7-6
abundance: NA
d_gene: NA
j_gene: TRBJ2-1
CDR3nt: TGTGCCAGCAGCTTAGCCGCACAGGATAGCTACAATGAGCAGTTCTTC
CDR3aa: CASSLAAQDSYNEQFF

v_gene: TRBV30
abundance: NA
d_gene: NA
j_gene: TRBJ1-5
CDR3nt: TGTGCCTGGAGTGTCCCCCAGGGATACACAAATCAGCCCCAGCATTTT
CDR3aa: CAWSVPQGYTNQPQHF

v_gene: TRBV24-1
abundance: NA
d_gene: TRBD1
j_gene: TRBJ2-1
CDR3nt: TGTGCCACCAGTGATGGACAGGGAGAATCCTACAATGAGCAGTTCTTC
CDR3aa: CATSDGQGESYNEQFF

v_gene: TRBV5-4
abundance: NA
d_gene: TRBD2
j_gene: TRBJ2-3
CDR3nt: TGTGCCAGCACCTGGGGAGGGGCTGTCACAGATACGCAGTATTTT
CDR3aa: CASTWGGAVTDTQYF

v_gene: TRBV7-7
abundance: NA
d_gene: NA
j_gene: TRBJ2-1
CDR3nt: TGTGCCAGCAGCCCGGGGACACCCAATGAGCAGTTCTTC
CDR3aa: CASSPGTPNEQFF

v_gene: TRBV28
abundance: once
d_gene: NA
j_gene: TRBJ1-2
CDR3nt: TGTGCCAGCAGTTTACTTGGCAGGGGTAACTATGGCTACACCTTC
CDR3aa: CASSLLGRGNYGYTF

v_gene: TRBV4-1
abundance: NA
d_gene: TRBD1
j_gene: TRBJ1-4
CDR3nt: TGCGCCAGCAGCCGGGACAGGGGGGCTAATGAAAAACTGTTTTTT
CDR3aa: CASSRDRGANEKLFF

v_gene: TRBV5-4
abundance: NA
d_gene: NA
j_gene: TRBJ1-2
CDR3nt: TGTGCCAGCAGCTTGGAGCAGGGTGGCTACACCTTC
CDR3aa: CASSLEQGGYTF

v_gene: TRBV10-2
abundance: NA
d_gene: TRBD1
j_gene: TRBJ1-2
CDR3nt: TGCGCCAGCAGAGGACAGGGGAACTATGGCTACACCTTC
CDR3aa: CASRGQGNYGYTF

v_gene: TRBV10-3
abundance: once
d_gene: NA
j_gene: TRBJ1-5
CDR3nt: TGTGCCATCAGTGAGCGGGCAGACAGAGGCAATCAGCCCCAGCATTTT
CDR3aa: CAISERADRGNQPQHF

v_gene: TRBV10-1
abundance: few
d_gene: NA
j_gene: TRBJ1-5
CDR3nt: TGCGCCTGGAAGAGCAGGGGCGGTCAGCCCCAGCATTTT
CDR3aa: CAWKSRGGQPQHF

v_gene: TRBV19
abundance: NA
d_gene: TRBD2
j_gene: TRBJ2-1
CDR3nt: TGTGCCAGTAGTATAATCCTTAGCGGGACCGGCTACAATGAGCAGTTCTTC
CDR3aa: CASSIILSGTGYNEQFF

v_gene: TRBV29-1
abundance: NA
d_gene: NA
j_gene: TRBJ1-2
CDR3nt: TGCAGCGTTGAAGGCAGAAACTATGGCTACACCTTC
CDR3aa: CSVEGRNYGYTF

v_gene: TRBV10-3
abundance: NA
d_gene: NA
j_gene: TRBJ2-7
CDR3nt: TGTGCCACCGCGAACAGGAATGGGGGCTCCGAGCAGTACTTC
CDR3aa: CATANRNGGSEQYF

v_gene: TRBV11-2
abundance: NA
d_gene: NA
j_gene: TRBJ1-4
CDR3nt: TGTGCCAGCAGCTTAGACCCAGGATATAAGGGACTAACAAGGAAAAAACTGTTTTTT
CDR3aa: CASSLDPGYKGLTRKKLFF

v_gene: TRBV2
abundance: NA
d_gene: NA
j_gene: TRBJ2-4
CDR3nt: TGTGCCAGCAGTGAATGGCGGGCCAAAAACATTCAGTACTTC
CDR3aa: CASSEWRAKNIQYF